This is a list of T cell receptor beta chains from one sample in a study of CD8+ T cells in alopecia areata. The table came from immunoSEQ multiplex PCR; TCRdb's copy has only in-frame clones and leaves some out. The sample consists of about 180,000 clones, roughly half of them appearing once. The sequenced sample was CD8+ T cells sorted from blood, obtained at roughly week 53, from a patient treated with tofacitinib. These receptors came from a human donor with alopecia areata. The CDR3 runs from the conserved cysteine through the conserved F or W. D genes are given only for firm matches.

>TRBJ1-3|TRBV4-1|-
CASSQGRNTIYF
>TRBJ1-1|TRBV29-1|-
CSVGPSLNTEAFF
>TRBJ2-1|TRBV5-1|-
CASSLGLPNEQFF
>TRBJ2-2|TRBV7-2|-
CASSLVAVNTGELFF
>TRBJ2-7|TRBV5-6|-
CASSADSPNWEQYF
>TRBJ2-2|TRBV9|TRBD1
CASSPTGGRTGELFF
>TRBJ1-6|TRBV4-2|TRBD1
CASSQGGQGSNSPLHF
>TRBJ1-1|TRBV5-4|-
CASSFGEYLAEAFF
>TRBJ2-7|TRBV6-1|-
CASTRDLPSYEQYF
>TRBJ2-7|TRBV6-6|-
CASRPKDTGYEQYF
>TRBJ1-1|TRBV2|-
CASSVRTMNTEAFF
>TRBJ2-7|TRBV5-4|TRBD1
CASSTGTGSYEQYF
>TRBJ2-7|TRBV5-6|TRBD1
CASSWLGTASYEQYF
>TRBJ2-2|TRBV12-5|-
CASGLVLGGLDTGELFF
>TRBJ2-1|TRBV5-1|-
CASSTPTPEQFF
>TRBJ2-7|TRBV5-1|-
CASSQKWEGSYEQYF
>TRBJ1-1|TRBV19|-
CASRPLEAFF
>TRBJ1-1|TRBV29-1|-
CSVMGRMNTEAFF
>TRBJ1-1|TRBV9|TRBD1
CASSGSDRANTEAFF
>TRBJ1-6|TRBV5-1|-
CASSLGIGGGGSPLHF
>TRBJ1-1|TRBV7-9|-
CATTGTEAFF
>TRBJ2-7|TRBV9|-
CASSVVSGSYEQYF
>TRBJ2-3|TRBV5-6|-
CASSRSGTYTDTQYF
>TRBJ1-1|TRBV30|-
CACHGGRTEAFF
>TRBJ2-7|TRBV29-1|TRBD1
CSVRTGESYEQYF
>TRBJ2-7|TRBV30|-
CAWSVLGRDEQYF
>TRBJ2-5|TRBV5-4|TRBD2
CASSLGRSGGWETQYF
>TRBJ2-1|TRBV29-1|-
CSVAGNEQFF
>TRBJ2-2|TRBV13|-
CASSLDGELFF
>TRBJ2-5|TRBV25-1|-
CASSDPGTEKVTQYF
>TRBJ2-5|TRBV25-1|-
CASSEWGAGGMETQYF
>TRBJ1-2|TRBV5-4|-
CASSDGYGYTF
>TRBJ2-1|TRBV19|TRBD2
CATLAGGRNEQFF
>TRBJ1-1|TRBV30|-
CAWSIQNTEAFF
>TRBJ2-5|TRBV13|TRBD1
CASSNDREMETQYF
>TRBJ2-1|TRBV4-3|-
CASSQGQGVMDEQFF
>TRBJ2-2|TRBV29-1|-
CSVGGGANTGELFF
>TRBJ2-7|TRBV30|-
CAWSWNYEQYF
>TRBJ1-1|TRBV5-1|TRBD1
CASRSTQGTNTEAFF
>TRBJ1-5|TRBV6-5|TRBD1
CASSPDRGENQPQHF
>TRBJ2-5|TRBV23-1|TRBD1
CASSLEDRGRETQYF
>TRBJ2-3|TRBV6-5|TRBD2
CASHSGGSTDTQYF
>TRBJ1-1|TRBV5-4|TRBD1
CASSRPGTGDITEAFF
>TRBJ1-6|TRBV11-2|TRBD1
CASSFRGTGFSLHF
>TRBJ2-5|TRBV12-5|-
CASGTPMPETQYF
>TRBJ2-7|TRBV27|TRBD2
CASWARGGGSYEQYF
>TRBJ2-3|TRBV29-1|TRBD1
CSVEAGQSTDTQYF
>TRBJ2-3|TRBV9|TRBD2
CASSFHGTSGGAGDTQYF
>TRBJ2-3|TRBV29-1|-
CSVGNKDTQYF